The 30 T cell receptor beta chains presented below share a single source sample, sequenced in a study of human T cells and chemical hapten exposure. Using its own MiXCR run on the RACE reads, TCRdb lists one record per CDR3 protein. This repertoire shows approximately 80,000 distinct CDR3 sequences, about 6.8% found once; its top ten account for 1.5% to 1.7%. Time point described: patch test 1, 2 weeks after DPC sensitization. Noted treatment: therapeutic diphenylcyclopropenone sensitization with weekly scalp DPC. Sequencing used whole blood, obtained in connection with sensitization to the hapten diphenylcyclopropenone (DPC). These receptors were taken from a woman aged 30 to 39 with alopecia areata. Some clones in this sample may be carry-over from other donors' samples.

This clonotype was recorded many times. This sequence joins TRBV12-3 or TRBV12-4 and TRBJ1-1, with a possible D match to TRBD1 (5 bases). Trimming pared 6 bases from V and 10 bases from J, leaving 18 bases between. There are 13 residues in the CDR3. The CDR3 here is CASSPDGGYGAFF. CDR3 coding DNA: TGTGCCAGCAGCCCCGACGGGGGGTATGGAGCTTTCTTT.

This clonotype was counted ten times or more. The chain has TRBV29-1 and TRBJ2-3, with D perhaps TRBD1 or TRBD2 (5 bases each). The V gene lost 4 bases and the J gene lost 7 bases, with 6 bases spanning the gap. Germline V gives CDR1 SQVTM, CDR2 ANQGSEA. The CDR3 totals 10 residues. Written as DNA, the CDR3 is TGCAGCGTTGCGGGACATACGCAGTATTTT. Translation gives CSVAGHTQYF.

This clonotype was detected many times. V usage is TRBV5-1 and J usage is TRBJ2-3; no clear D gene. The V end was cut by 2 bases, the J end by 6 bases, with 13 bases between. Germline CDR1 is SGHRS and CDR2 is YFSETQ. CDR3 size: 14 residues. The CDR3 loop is CASSFVWSADTQYF. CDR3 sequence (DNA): TGCGCCAGCAGCTTTGTGTGGAGCGCGGATACGCAGTATTTT.

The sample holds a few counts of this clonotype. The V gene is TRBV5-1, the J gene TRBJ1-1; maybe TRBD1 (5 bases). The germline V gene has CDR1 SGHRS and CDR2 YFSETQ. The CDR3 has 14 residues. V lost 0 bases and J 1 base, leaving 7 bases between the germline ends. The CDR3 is CASSLDRPNTEAFF. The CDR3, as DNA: TGCGCCAGCAGCTTGGACAGGCCGAACACTGAAGCTTTCTTT.

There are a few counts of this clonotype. In DNA, the CDR3 is TGCAGTGCTTCACTAGGCCGGGGTTACAATGAGCAGTTCTTC. Translation: CSASLGRGYNEQFF. The V call is TRBV20-1, the J call TRBJ2-1; a possible D gene is TRBD2 (5 bases). Germline V gene data show CDR1 as DFQATT and CDR2 as SNEGSKA (reference sequence). The CDR3 covers 14 residues. Trimming left V 5 bases short and J 4 bases short, with 15 bases between.

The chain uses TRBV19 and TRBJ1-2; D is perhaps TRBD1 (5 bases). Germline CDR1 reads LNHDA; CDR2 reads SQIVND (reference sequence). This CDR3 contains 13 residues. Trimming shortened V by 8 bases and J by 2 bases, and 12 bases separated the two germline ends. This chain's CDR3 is CASSGQLNYGYTF. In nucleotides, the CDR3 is TGTGCCAGTTCCGGACAACTAAACTATGGCTACACCTTC.

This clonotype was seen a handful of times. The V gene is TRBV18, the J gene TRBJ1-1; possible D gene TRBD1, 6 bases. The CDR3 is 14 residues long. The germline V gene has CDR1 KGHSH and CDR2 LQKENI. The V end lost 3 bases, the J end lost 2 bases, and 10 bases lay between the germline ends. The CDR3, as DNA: TGTGCCAGCTCACCGGCAGGGGTAAACACTGAAGCTTTCTTT. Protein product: CASSPAGVNTEAFF.

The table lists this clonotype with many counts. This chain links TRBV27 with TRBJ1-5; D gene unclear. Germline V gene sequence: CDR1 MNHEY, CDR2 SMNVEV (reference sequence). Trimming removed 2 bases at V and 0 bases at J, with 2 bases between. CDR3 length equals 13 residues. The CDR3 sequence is CASSLVSNQPQHF. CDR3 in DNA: TGTGCCAGCAGTTTAGTTAGCAATCAGCCCCAGCATTTT.

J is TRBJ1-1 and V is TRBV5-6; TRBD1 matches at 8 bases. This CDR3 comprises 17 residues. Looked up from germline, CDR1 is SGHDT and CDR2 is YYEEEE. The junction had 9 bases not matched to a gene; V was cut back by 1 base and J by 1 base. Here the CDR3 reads CASSLRVMGQENTEAFF. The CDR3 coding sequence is TGTGCCAGCAGCTTGCGCGTGATGGGACAGGAGAACACTGAAGCTTTCTTT. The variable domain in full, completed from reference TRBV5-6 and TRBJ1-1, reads DAGVTQSPTHLIKTRGQQVTLRCSPKSGHDTVSWYQQALGQGPQFIFQYYEEEERQRGNFPDRFSGHQFPNYSSELNVNALLLGDSALYLCASSLRVMGQENTEAFFGQGTRLTVV.

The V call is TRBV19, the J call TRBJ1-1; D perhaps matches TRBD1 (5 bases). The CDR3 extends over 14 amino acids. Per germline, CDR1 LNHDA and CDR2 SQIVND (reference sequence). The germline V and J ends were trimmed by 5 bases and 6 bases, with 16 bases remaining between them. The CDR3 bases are TGTGCCAGTAGTCCCCAGCGGGGACCAGCTGAAGCTTTCTTT. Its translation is CASSPQRGPAEAFF.

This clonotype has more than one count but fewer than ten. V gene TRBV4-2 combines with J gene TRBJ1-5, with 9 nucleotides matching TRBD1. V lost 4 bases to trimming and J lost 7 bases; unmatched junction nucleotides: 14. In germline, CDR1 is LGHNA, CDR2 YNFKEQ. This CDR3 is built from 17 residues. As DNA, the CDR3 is TGTGCCAGCAGCCTAAGAGTTGACGGGACAGGGAACCAGCCCCAGCATTTT. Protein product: CASSLRVDGTGNQPQHF.

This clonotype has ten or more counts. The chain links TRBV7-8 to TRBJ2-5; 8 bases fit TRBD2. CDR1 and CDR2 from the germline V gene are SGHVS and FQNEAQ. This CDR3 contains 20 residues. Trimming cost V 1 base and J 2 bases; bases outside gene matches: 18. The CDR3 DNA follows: TGTGCCAGCAGCTTAGAACCGGTCTCCGCTCGCGGGGGGAGACAAGAGACCCAGTACTTC. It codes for CASSLEPVSARGGRQETQYF. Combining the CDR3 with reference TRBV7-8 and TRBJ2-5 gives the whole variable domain GAGVSQSPRYKVAKRGQDVALRCDPISGHVSLFWYQQALGQGPEFLTYFQNEAQLDKSGLPSDRFFAERPEGSVSTLKIQRTQQEDSAVYLCASSLEPVSARGGRQETQYFGPGTRLLVL.

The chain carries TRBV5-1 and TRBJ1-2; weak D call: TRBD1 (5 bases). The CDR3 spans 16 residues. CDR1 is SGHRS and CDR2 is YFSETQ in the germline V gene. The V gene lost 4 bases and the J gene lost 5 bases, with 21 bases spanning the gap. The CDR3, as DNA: TGCGCCAGCAGCCCCGCAGTGGTCCGAGGGGAATATGGCTACACCTTC. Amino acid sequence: CASSPAVVRGEYGYTF.

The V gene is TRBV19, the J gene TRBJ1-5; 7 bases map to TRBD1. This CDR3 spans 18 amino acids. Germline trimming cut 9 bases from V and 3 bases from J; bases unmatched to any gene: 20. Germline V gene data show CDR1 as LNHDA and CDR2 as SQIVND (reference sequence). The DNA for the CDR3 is TGTGCCAGCATTCGAAGTACAGGGGCCTACAGCCTCAATCAGCCCCAGCATTTT. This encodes CASIRSTGAYSLNQPQHF. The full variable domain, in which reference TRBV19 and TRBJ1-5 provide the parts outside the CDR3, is DGGITQSPKYLFRKEGQNVTLSCEQNLNHDAMYWYRQDPGQGLRLIYYSQIVNDFQKGDIAEGYSVSREKKESFPLTVTSAQKNPTAFYLCASIRSTGAYSLNQPQHFGDGTRLSIL.

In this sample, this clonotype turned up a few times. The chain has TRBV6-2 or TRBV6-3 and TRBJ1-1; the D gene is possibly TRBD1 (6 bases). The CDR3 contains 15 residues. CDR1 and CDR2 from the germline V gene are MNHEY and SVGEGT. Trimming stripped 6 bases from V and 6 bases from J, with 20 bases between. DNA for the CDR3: TGTGCCAGCAGCCCAGGGAACAGGGTTCCCTCTGAAGCTTTCTTT. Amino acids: CASSPGNRVPSEAFF.

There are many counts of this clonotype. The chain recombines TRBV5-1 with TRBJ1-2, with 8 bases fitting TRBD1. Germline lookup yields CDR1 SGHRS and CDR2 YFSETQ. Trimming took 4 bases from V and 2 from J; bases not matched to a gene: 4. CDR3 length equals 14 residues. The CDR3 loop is CASSHRDRNYGYTF. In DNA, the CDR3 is TGCGCCAGCAGCCACCGGGACAGGAACTATGGCTACACCTTC.

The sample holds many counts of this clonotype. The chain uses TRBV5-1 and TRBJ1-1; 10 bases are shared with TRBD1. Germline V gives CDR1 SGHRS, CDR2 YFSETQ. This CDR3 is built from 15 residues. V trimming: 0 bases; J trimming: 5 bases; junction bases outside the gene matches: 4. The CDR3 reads CASSLGQGAGTEAFF. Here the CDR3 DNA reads TGCGCCAGCAGCTTGGGACAGGGGGCAGGAACTGAAGCTTTCTTT.

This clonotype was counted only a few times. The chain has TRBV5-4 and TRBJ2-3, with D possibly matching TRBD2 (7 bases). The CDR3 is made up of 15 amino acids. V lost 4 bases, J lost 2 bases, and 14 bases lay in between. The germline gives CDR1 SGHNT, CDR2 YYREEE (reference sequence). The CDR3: CASSGGGLYTDTQYF. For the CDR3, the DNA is TGTGCCAGCAGCGGGGGGGGCTTGTACACAGATACGCAGTATTTT.

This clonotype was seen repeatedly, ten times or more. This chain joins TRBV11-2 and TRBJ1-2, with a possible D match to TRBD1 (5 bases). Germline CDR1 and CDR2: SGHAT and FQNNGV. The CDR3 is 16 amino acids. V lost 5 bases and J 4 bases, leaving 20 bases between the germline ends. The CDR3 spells CASSPDPKPRGYGYTF. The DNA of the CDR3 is TGTGCCAGCAGCCCCGACCCCAAGCCAAGGGGCTATGGCTACACCTTC.

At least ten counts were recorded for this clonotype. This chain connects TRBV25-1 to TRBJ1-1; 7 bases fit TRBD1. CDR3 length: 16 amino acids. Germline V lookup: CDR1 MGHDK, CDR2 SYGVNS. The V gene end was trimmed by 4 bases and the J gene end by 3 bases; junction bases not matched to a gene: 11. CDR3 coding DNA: TGTGCCAGCAGTGCATATCCCGGGACAGCGGACACTGAAGCTTTCTTT. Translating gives CASSAYPGTADTEAFF.

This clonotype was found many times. CDR3 amino acids: CASSSGQGVDQPQHF. The CDR3, as DNA: TGCGCCAGCAGCTCCGGACAGGGGGTCGATCAGCCCCAGCATTTT. This chain uses TRBV5-1 with TRBJ1-5, with TRBD1 matching 10 bases. CDR3 size: 15 residues. V dropped 3 bases and J dropped 5; count of bases not matched to a gene: 5. CDR1 is SGHRS and CDR2 is YFSETQ in the germline V gene.

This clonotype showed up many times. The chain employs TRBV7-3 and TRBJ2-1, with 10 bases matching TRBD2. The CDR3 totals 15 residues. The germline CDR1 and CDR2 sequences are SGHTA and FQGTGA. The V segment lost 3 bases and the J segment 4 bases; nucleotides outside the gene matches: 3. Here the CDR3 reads CASSFGLAVYNEQFF. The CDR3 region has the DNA TGTGCCAGCAGCTTTGGACTAGCGGTATACAATGAGCAGTTCTTC. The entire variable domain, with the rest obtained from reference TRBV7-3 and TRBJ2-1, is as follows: GAGVSQTPSNKVTEKGKYVELRCDPISGHTALYWYRQSLGQGPEFLIYFQGTGAADDSGLPNDRFFAVRPEGSVSTLKIQRTERGDSAVYLCASSFGLAVYNEQFFGPGTRLTVL.

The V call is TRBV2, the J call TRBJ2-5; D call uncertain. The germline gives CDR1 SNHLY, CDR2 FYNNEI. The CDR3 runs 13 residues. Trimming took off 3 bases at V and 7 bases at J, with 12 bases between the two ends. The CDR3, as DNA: TGTGCCAGCAGTGATTCCCCTCTCGGGACCCAGTACTTC. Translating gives CASSDSPLGTQYF.

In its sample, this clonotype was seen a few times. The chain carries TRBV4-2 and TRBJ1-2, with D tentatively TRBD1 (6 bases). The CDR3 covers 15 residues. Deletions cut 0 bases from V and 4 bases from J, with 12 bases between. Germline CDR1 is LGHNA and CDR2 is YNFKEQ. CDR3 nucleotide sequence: TGTGCCAGCAGCCAAGATCTTACAGGGATCTATGGCTACACCTTC. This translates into CASSQDLTGIYGYTF.

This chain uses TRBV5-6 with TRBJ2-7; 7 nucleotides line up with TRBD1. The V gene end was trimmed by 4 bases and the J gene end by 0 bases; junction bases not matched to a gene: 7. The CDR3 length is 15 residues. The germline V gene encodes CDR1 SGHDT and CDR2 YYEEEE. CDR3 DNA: TGTGCCAGCAGCCCGACCGGGACAGCCTCCTACGAGCAGTACTTC. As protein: CASSPTGTASYEQYF. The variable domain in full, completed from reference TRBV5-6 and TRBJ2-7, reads DAGVTQSPTHLIKTRGQQVTLRCSPKSGHDTVSWYQQALGQGPQFIFQYYEEEERQRGNFPDRFSGHQFPNYSSELNVNALLLGDSALYLCASSPTGTASYEQYFGPGTRLTVT.

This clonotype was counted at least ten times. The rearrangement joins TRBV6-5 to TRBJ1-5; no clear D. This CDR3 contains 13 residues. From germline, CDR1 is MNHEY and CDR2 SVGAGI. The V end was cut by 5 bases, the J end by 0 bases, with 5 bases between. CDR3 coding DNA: TGTGCCAGCAGTCGTAATAGCAATCAGCCCCAGCATTTT. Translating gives CASSRNSNQPQHF.

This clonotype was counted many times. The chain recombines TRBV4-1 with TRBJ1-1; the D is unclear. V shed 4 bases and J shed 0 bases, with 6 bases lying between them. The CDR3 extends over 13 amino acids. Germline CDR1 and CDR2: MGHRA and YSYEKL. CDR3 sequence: CASSLNLNTEAFF. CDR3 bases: TGCGCCAGCAGCCTAAACTTGAACACTGAAGCTTTCTTT.

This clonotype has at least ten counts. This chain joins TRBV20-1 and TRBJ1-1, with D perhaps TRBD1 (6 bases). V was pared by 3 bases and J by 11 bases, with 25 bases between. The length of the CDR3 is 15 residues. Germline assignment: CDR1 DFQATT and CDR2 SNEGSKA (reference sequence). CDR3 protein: CSASGLGNRQAAAFF. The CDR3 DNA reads TGCAGTGCTAGTGGGTTGGGGAATAGACAGGCTGCGGCTTTCTTT.

The DNA of the CDR3 is TGTGCCAGCAGTGCTTCGGCGTGGAGCCCCTACGAGCAGTACTTC. Translation gives CASSASAWSPYEQYF. This chain links TRBV12-3 or TRBV12-4 with TRBJ2-7; D not resolved. The CDR3 runs 15 residues. V dropped 5 bases and J dropped 2 bases, with 16 bases sitting between them.

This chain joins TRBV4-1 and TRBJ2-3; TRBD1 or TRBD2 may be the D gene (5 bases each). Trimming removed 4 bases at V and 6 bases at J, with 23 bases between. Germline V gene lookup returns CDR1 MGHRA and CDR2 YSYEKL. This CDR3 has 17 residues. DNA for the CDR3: TGCGCCAGCAGCCTAAGCTTAGGGACGACCATGTTGGATACGCAGTATTTT. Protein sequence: CASSLSLGTTMLDTQYF.